One T cell receptor (beta chain) is described in this entry. The time point is: pretreatment peripheral blood. This sample stems from a study of PD-L1 blockade in urothelial cancer. About the study: Patients had been given 0 to 3 earlier chemotherapy regimens. At 6 weeks and at 3 weeks (second dose) after treatment start, blood was analyzed.

Libraries were prepared by immunoSEQ multiplex PCR; TCRdb keeps only in-frame clonotypes and omits some of them. The sample has about 74,000 clones, 75% to 90% seen once; the top ten hold roughly 4.7%. Germline assignment: CDR1 ENHRY and CDR2 SYGVKD. V was pared by 2 bases and J by 7 bases, with 6 bases of the junction left unmatched. The CDR3 runs to 15 residues. This sequence originates from a man aged 70-80 years with urothelial cancer. This chain links TRBV10-3 with TRBJ1-4; 8 nucleotides align to TRBD1. The sequences come from PBMCs, collected around atezolizumab (anti-PD-L1) treatment. The CDR3 region has the DNA TGTGCCATCAGTGAGGACGGACAGGGCTCTGAAAAACTGTTTTTT. As protein: CAISEDGQGSEKLFF.